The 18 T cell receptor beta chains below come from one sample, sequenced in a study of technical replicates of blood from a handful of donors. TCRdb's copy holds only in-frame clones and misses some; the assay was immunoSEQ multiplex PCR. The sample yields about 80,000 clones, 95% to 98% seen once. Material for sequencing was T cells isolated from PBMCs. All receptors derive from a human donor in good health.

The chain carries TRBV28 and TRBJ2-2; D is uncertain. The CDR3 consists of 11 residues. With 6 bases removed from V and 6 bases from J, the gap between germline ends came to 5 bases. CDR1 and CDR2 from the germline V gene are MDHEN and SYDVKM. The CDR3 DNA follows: TGTGCCAGCAGCTTCTCCGGGGAGCTGTTTTTT. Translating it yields CASSFSGELFF.

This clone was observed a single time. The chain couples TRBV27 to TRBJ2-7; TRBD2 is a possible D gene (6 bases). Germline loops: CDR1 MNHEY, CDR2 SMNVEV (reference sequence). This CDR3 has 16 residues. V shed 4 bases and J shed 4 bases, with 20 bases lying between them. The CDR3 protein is CASSSMKTGGTYEQYF. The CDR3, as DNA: TGTGCCAGCAGTTCCATGAAAACCGGGGGTACTTACGAGCAGTACTTC.

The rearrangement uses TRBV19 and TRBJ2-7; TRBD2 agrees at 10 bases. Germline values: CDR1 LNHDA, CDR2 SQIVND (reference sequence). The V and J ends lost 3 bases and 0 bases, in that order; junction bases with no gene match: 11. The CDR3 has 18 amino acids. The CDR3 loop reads CASSIGAPTSGYSYEQYF. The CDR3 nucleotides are TGTGCCAGTAGTATTGGGGCCCCGACTAGCGGGTACTCCTACGAGCAGTACTTC.

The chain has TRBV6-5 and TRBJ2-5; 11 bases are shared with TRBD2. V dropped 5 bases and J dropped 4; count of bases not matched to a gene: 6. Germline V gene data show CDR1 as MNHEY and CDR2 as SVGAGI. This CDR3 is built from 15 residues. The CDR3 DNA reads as TGTGCCAGCAGTATAGCGGGAGGGCCATCAGAGACCCAGTACTTC. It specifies CASSIAGGPSETQYF.

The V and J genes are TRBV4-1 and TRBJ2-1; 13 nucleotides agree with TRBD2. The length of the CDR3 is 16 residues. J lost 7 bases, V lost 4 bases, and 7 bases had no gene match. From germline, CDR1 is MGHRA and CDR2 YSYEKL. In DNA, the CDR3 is TGCGCCAGCAGCCGAGAAAGACTAGCGGGGGGTAATGAGCAGTTCTTC. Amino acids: CASSRERLAGGNEQFF.

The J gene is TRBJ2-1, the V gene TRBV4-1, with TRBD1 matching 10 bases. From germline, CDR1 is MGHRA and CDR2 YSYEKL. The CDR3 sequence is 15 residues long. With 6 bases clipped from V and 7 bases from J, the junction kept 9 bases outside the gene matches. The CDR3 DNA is TGCGCCAGCAGAGTTCGACAGGGGGCAGGGAATGAGCAGTTCTTC. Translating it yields CASRVRQGAGNEQFF.

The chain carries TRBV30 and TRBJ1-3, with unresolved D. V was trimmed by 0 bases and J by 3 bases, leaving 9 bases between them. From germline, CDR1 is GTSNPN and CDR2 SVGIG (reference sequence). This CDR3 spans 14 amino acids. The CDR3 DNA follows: TGTGCCTGGAGTGTACAGTCTGGTGGAAACACCATATATTTT. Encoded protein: CAWSVQSGGNTIYF.

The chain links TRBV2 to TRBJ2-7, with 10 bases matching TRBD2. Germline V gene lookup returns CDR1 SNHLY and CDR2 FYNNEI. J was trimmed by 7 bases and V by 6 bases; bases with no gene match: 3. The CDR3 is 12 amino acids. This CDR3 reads CASSGLAVEQYF. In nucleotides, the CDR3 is TGTGCCAGCAGCGGACTAGCGGTTGAGCAGTACTTC.

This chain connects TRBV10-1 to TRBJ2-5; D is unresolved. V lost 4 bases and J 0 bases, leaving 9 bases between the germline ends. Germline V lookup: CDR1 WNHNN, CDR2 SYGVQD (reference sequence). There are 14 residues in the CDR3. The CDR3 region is CASSADKHQETQYF. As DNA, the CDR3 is TGCGCCAGCAGTGCTGACAAGCACCAAGAGACCCAGTACTTC.

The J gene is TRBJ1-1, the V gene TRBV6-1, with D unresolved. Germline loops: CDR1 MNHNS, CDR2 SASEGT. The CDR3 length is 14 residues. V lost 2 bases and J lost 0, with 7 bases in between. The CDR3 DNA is TGTGCCAGCAGTGAAATTTATATGAACACTGAAGCTTTCTTT. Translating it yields CASSEIYMNTEAFF.

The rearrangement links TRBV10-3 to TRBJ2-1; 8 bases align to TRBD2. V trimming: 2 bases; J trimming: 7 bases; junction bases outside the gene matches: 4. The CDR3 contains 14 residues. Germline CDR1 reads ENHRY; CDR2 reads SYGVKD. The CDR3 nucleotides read TGTGCCATCAGTGAGCGGGAGGGCGGTAATGAGCAGTTCTTC. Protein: CAISEREGGNEQFF.

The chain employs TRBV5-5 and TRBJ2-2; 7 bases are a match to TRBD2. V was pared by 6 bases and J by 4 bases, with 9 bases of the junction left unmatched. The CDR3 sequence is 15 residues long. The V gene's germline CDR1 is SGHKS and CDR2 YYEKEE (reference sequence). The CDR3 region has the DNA TGTGCCAGCACGACCCGGGAGGCCCTCACCGGGGAGCTGTTTTTT. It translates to CASTTREALTGELFF. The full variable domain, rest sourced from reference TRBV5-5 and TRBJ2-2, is DAGVTQSPTHLIKTRGQQVTLRCSPISGHKSVSWYQQVLGQGPQFIFQYYEKEERGRGNFPDRFSARQFPNYSSELNVNALLLGDSALYLCASTTREALTGELFFGEGSRLTVL.

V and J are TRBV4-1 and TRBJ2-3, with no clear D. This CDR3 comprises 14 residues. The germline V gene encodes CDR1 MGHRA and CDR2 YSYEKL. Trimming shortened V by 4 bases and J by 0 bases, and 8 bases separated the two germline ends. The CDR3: CASSPLPSTDTQYF. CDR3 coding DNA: TGCGCCAGCAGCCCCCTCCCTAGCACAGATACGCAGTATTTT.

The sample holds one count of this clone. The CDR3 region has the DNA TGTGCCACCAGCAGAGATAGGGGACTAAACACCGGGGAGCTGTTTTTT. Translation: CATSRDRGLNTGELFF. The genes are TRBV15 and TRBJ2-2, with 7 positions matching TRBD2. V lost 0 bases and J lost 2; bases outside the gene matches: 3. Germline V gene sequence: CDR1 LNHNV, CDR2 YYDKDF (reference sequence). CDR3 length: 16 amino acids. Looking up the rest from reference TRBV15 and TRBJ2-2 gives the full variable domain: DAMVIQNPRYQVTQFGKPVTLSCSQTLNHNVMYWYQQKSSQAPKLLFHYYDKDFNNEADTPDNFQSRRPNTSFCFLDIRSPGLGDTAMYLCATSRDRGLNTGELFFGEGSRLTVL.

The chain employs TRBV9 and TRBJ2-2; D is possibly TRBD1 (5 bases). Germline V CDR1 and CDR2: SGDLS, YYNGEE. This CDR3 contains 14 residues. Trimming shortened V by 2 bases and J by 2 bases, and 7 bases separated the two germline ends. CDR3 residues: CASSVGHNTGELFF. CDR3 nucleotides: TGTGCCAGCAGCGTTGGACACAACACCGGGGAGCTGTTTTTT. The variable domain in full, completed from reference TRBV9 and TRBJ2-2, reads DSGVTQTPKHLITATGQRVTLRCSPRSGDLSVYWYQQSLDQGLQFLIQYYNGEERAKGNILERFSAQQFPDLHSELNLSSLELGDSALYFCASSVGHNTGELFFGEGSRLTVL.

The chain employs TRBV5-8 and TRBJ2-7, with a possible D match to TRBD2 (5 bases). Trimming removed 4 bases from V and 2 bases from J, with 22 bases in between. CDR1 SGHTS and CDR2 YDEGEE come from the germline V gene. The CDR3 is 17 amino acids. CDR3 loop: CASSLRMGAASPYEQYF. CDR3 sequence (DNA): TGTGCCAGCAGCCTGCGCATGGGAGCGGCATCTCCCTACGAGCAGTACTTC.

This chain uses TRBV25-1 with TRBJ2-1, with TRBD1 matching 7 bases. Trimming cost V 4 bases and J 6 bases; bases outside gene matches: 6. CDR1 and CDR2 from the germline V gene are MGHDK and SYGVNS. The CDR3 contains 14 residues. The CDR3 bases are TGTGCCAGCAGTGGATGGGGACAGATCAATGAGCAGTTCTTC. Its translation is CASSGWGQINEQFF.

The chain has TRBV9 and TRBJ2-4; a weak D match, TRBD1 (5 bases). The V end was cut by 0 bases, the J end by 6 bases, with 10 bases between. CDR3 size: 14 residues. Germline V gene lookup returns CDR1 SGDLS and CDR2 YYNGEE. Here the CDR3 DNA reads TGTGCCAGCAGCGTAGGGGGCACGGGAAACATTCAGTACTTC. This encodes CASSVGGTGNIQYF. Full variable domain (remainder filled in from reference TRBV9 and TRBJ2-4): DSGVTQTPKHLITATGQRVTLRCSPRSGDLSVYWYQQSLDQGLQFLIQYYNGEERAKGNILERFSAQQFPDLHSELNLSSLELGDSALYFCASSVGGTGNIQYFGAGTRLSVL.